The 11 T cell receptor beta chains reported below all come from one sample, sequenced in a study of vaccination effects on CD4 cells after COVID-19. For these TCRs, the target antigens are not known. Using immunoSEQ multiplex PCR, the repertoire was profiled, and TCRdb retains in-frame clones only, with some absent. The data show 57,000 or so clones, 78% seen once. With more than 9 days of culture completed, CD4+ T cells were isolated. Each person got two doses of an mRNA SARS-CoV-2 vaccine, BNT162b2 or mRNA-1273. The starting material was CD4+ T cells from PBMCs cultured without peptide, obtained after COVID-19 vaccination. The receptors shown here come from a human donor who received a COVID-19 vaccine.

The chain combines TRBV27 with TRBJ1-2; D not resolved. V gave up 7 bases and J gave up 2 bases, with 11 bases separating them. The CDR3 is 13 residues long. Germline lookup yields CDR1 MNHEY and CDR2 SMNVEV (reference sequence). CDR3 sequence (DNA): TGTGCCAGCAAACTTAACGGGAACTATGGCTACACCTTC. Translated: CASKLNGNYGYTF.

This clone was seen just once. CDR3 amino acids: CASSLGTLAGEIAYEQYF. CDR3 DNA: TGTGCCAGCAGCTTAGGGACTCTAGCGGGGGAGATAGCCTACGAGCAGTACTTC. The chain employs TRBV7-2 and TRBJ2-7; TRBD2 matches at 10 bases. The ends lost 1 base at V and 2 bases at J; junction bases unmatched: 11. Germline V gives CDR1 SGHTA, CDR2 FQGNSA. CDR3 length: 18 residues.

This clone has just a few counts. The V gene is TRBV19, the J gene TRBJ2-2; D is undetermined. Trimming took off 3 bases at V and 0 bases at J, with 8 bases between the two ends. This CDR3 is built from 15 residues. Germline CDR1 is LNHDA and CDR2 is SQIVND (reference sequence). In DNA, the CDR3 is TGTGCCAGTAGTATCGTACGGTCGAACACCGGGGAGCTGTTTTTT. Protein sequence: CASSIVRSNTGELFF.

This clone was picked up one time. The J gene is TRBJ2-5, the V gene TRBV3-1 (or the pseudogene TRBV3-2); 8 bases line up with TRBD2. CDR3 length equals 15 residues. V shed 4 bases, J shed 6 bases, and the junction held 10 bases outside the gene matches. From germline, CDR1 is LGHDT and CDR2 YNNKEL (reference sequence). DNA of the CDR3: TGTGCCAGCAGCCCCAGGGCCGGGGGGGTGAAGACCCAGTACTTC. Its protein product is CASSPRAGGVKTQYF.

A note on this clone: Germline is not matched at one junction end, which may reflect a read error. This chain joins TRBV6-1 and TRBJ1-1; D is ambiguous. The CDR3 runs 11 residues. Germline V lookup: CDR1 MNHNS, CDR2 SASEGT. For the CDR3, the DNA is TGTGCCAGCGGTGAACGCACTGAAGCTTTCTTT. It is translated as CASGERTEAFF.

This clone has just one count. V is TRBV6-4 and J is TRBJ1-6; TRBD1 might be the D (6 bases). Germline CDR1 MRHNA, CDR2 SNTAGT. The CDR3 contains 15 residues. With 3 bases removed from V and 9 bases from J, the gap between germline ends came to 15 bases. CDR3 amino acids: CASSETGLGSSPLHF. CDR3 DNA sequence: TGTGCCAGCAGTGAAACAGGGCTGGGAAGTTCACCCCTCCACTTT.

The V gene is TRBV28, the J gene TRBJ2-7; 8 bases fit TRBD1. With 10 bases clipped from V and 2 bases from J, the junction kept 13 bases outside the gene matches. Germline-derived CDR1 and CDR2 are MDHEN and SYDVKM. The CDR3 is 15 residues long. For the CDR3, the DNA is TGTGCCACTTCGTACCCGGGACAGGCGACCTACGAGCAGTACTTC. Protein sequence: CATSYPGQATYEQYF. The full variable domain, with the rest looked up from reference TRBV28 and TRBJ2-7, is DVKVTQSSRYLVKRTGEKVFLECVQDMDHENMFWYRQDPGLGLRLIYFSYDVKMKEKGDIPEGYSVSREKKERFSLILESASTNQTSMYLCATSYPGQATYEQYFGPGTRLTVT.

This clone was recorded a few times. V is TRBV5-4 and J is TRBJ2-7; D is possibly TRBD1 (5 bases). CDR1 is SGHNT and CDR2 is YYREEE in the germline V gene (reference sequence). Trimming pared 4 bases from V and 4 bases from J, leaving 15 bases between. The CDR3 runs 14 residues. CDR3 residues: CASSPGTGEYEQYF. CDR3 nucleotides: TGTGCCAGCAGCCCGGGCACAGGCGAGTACGAGCAGTACTTC.

The gene calls are TRBV7-9 and TRBJ2-7; 10 positions agree with TRBD2. Trimming cost V 5 bases and J 2 bases; bases outside gene matches: 3. This CDR3 spans 14 amino acids. CDR1 and CDR2 (germline): SEHNR, FQNEAQ (reference sequence). Here the CDR3 reads CASSPGTSAYEQYF. CDR3 DNA: TGTGCCAGCAGCCCCGGGACTAGCGCCTACGAGCAGTACTTC.

This chain joins TRBV2 and TRBJ1-2; tentative D call: TRBD1 (5 bases). The germline V and J ends were trimmed by 8 bases and 4 bases, with 20 bases remaining between them. Germline V gene lookup returns CDR1 SNHLY and CDR2 FYNNEI. This CDR3 comprises 15 residues. Written as DNA, the CDR3 is TGTGCCAGCGCAATAAGGAGGGGCGCGAGCTATGGCTACACCTTC. Amino acids: CASAIRRGASYGYTF.

This clone was counted only a few times. The chain links TRBV20-1 to TRBJ2-2; D is ambiguous. With 8 bases removed from V and 0 bases from J, the gap between germline ends came to 4 bases. Germline V lookup: CDR1 DFQATT, CDR2 SNEGSKA (reference sequence). This CDR3 region has 11 residues. The CDR3 region is CSLANTGELFF. The CDR3 DNA reads as TGCAGTTTAGCGAACACCGGGGAGCTGTTTTTT.